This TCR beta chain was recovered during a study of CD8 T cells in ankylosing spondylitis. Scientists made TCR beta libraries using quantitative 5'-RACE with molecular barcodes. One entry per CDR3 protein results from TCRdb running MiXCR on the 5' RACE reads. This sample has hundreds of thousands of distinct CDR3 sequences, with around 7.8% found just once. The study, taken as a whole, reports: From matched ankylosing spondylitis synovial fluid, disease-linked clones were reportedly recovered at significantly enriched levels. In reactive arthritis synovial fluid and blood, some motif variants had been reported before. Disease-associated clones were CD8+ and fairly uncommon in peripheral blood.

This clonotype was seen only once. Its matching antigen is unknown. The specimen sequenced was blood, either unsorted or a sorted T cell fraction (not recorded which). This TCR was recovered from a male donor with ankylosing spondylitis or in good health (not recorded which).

The CDR3 spells CASSPGTSVEQYF. The CDR3 nucleotides are TGTGCCAGCAGCCCCGGGACTAGCGTCGAGCAGTACTTC. This chain connects TRBV7-8 to TRBJ2-7, with 10 nucleotides matching TRBD2. This CDR3 spans 13 amino acids. The germline gives CDR1 SGHVS, CDR2 FQNEAQ. V lost 5 bases to trimming and J lost 6 bases; unmatched junction nucleotides: 4.